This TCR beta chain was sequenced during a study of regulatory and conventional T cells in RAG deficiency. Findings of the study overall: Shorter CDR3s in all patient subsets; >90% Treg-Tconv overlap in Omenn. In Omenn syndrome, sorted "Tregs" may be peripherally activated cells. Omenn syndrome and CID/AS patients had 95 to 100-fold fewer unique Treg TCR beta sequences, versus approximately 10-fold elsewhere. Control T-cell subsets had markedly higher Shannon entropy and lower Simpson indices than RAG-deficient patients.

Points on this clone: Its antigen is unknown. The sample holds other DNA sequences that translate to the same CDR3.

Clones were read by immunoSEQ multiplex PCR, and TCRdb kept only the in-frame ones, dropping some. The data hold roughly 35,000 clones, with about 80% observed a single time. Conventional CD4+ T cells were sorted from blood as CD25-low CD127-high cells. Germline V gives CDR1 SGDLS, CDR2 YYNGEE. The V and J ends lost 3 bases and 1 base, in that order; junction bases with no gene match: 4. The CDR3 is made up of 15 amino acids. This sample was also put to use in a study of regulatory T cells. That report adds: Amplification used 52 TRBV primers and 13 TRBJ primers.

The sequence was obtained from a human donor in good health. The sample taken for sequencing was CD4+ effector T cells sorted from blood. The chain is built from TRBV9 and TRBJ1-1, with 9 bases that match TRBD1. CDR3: CASSAQGQGNTEAFF. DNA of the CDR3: TGTGCCAGCAGCGCACAGGGACAGGGGAACACTGAAGCTTTCTTT.